Below, 14 T cell receptor beta chains from the same sample are listed, as sequenced in a study of T cell repertoires in cytomegalovirus infection. Each CDR3 protein is one row after TCRdb ran MiXCR on the reads. The repertoire holds about 680,000 distinct CDR3 sequences, with approximately 24% as singletons. The sequenced material came from CD8+ T cells from PBMCs. The receptor source for this set is a human donor in good health (CMV status not recorded). Some clones in this sample may be carry-over from other donors' samples.

This clonotype was counted many times. The V gene is TRBV12-3 or TRBV12-4, the J gene TRBJ1-1; tentative D call: TRBD1 (6 bases). The CDR3 extends over 15 amino acids. Trimming removed 6 bases from V and 3 bases from J, with 17 bases in between. The CDR3 loop is CASRDLGGVDTEAFF. The CDR3 DNA follows: TGTGCCAGCAGGGACCTAGGGGGAGTGGACACTGAAGCTTTCTTT.

This chain uses TRBV28 with TRBJ1-1; 8 bases are a match to TRBD1. V lost 10 bases and J lost 5; bases outside the gene matches: 6. Per germline, CDR1 MDHEN and CDR2 SYDVKM. CDR3 length: 12 amino acids. CDR3 bases: TGTGCCACCCAGGGGGCCTCTACTGAAGCTTTCTTT. Its translation is CATQGASTEAFF.

The V gene is TRBV27, the J gene TRBJ2-1; TRBD1 might be the D (6 bases). The CDR3 loop spans 12 amino acids. The V gene lost 6 bases and the J gene lost 8 bases, with 11 bases spanning the gap. Germline V gene lookup returns CDR1 MNHEY and CDR2 SMNVEV (reference sequence). DNA of the CDR3: TGTGCCAGCAGGGGGGCAATGGATGAGCAGTTCTTC. This encodes CASRGAMDEQFF.

This chain connects TRBV20-1 to TRBJ2-7; TRBD2 aligns across 9 bases. This CDR3 is 15 amino acids long. Trimming removed 3 bases from V and 3 bases from J; junction bases left unmatched: 9. In germline, CDR1 is DFQATT, CDR2 SNEGSKA (reference sequence). CDR3 nucleotide sequence: TGCAGTGCTAGTCCCAGCGGGGGGAAAAGCTACGAGCAGTACGTC. Protein product: CSASPSGGKSYEQYV.

A few counts support this clonotype. The J gene is TRBJ2-7, the V gene TRBV6-1; D is uncertain. Trimming removed 4 bases at V and 6 bases at J, with 22 bases between. Germline assignment: CDR1 MNHNS and CDR2 SASEGT. The CDR3 extends over 16 amino acids. CDR3 sequence reads: CASSGPGPTRVSEQYV. CDR3 DNA: TGTGCCAGCAGTGGACCGGGTCCCACGAGAGTTAGCGAGCAGTACGTC.

This clonotype was observed a few times. V gene TRBV11-2 combines with J gene TRBJ1-2; D perhaps matches TRBD1 (5 bases). The CDR3 is 13 amino acids. Trimming left V 6 bases short and J 4 bases short, with 12 bases between. Germline V CDR1 and CDR2: SGHAT, FQNNGV. CDR3 nucleotide sequence: TGTGCCAGCAGTCACGGGACGCCCTATGGCTACACCTTC. Its translation: CASSHGTPYGYTF.

Only a few counts were recorded for this clonotype. The genes are TRBV25-1 and TRBJ1-1; D gene unclear. Trimming pared 6 bases from V and 4 bases from J, leaving 9 bases between. Germline-derived CDR1 and CDR2 are MGHDK and SYGVNS. CDR3 length: 12 amino acids. CDR3 residues: CASRGYGTEAFF. CDR3 DNA: TGTGCCAGCAGGGGGTACGGCACTGAAGCTTTCTTT.

This chain uses TRBV6-1 with TRBJ2-2, with 11 positions matching TRBD2. Per germline, CDR1 MNHNS and CDR2 SASEGT. Trimming cost V 2 bases and J 4 bases; bases outside gene matches: 9. CDR3 length: 18 amino acids. The CDR3 DNA sequence: TGTGCCAGCAGTGAAATCCATCCTAGCGGGGGGAGCACCGGGGAGCTGTTTTTT. Translating gives CASSEIHPSGGSTGELFF.

The V call is TRBV29-1, the J call TRBJ1-1; D gene unclear. Trimming took 4 bases from V and 3 from J, leaving 21 bases between them. Germline CDR1 and CDR2: SQVTM and ANQGSEA. CDR3 size: 16 residues. DNA of the CDR3: TGCAGCGTTGGGGCCTCAAGTTTTGCGGGGTACACTGAAGCTTTCTTT. Its protein product is CSVGASSFAGYTEAFF.

This rearrangement joins TRBV4-2 to TRBJ1-2, with 10 bases identical to TRBD1. The germline gives CDR1 LGHNA, CDR2 YNFKEQ. V lost 4 bases and J lost 8; bases outside the gene matches: 10. This CDR3 comprises 15 residues. The CDR3, as DNA: TGTGCCAGCAGCCTAGGGACAGGGGACCTGCGGGGCTACACCTTC. This codes for CASSLGTGDLRGYTF.

This clonotype came up a few times. The chain has TRBV6-5 and TRBJ2-3; 12 nucleotides agree with TRBD2. The junction had 10 bases not matched to a gene; V was cut back by 2 bases and J by 4 bases. The CDR3 runs 18 residues. CDR1 is MNHEY, CDR2 SVGAGI, per germline. CDR3 protein: CASSYESSGGAFADTQYF. The DNA of the CDR3 is TGTGCCAGCAGTTACGAATCTAGCGGGGGGGCGTTTGCAGATACGCAGTATTTT.

Many counts were recorded for this clonotype. V and J are TRBV7-2 and TRBJ2-5, with 15 bases identical to TRBD2. There are 17 residues in the CDR3. V lost 5 bases to trimming and J lost 5 bases; unmatched junction nucleotides: 9. CDR1 and CDR2 from the germline V gene are SGHTA and FQGNSA. The CDR3 DNA sequence: TGTGCCAGCAGCGCGGGACTAGCGGGGGGTCACGTGGAGACCCAGTACTTC. Amino acid sequence: CASSAGLAGGHVETQYF.

This clonotype was detected only a few times. This chain connects TRBV4-3 to TRBJ2-1; possibly TRBD1 or TRBD2 for D (5 bases each). Per the germline V gene, CDR1 is LGHNA and CDR2 is YSLEER. The CDR3 is made up of 14 amino acids. V lost 3 bases, J lost 6 bases, and 12 bases lay in between. The DNA for the CDR3 is TGCGCCAGCAGCCACGCCGGGACGGTCAATGAGCAGTTCTTC. Its protein is CASSHAGTVNEQFF.

V gene TRBV20-1 combines with J gene TRBJ1-1; 9 nucleotides agree with TRBD1. Germline CDR1 reads DFQATT; CDR2 reads SNEGSKA (reference sequence). This CDR3 has 15 residues. After removal of 1 base from V and 3 bases from J, the junction contained 6 bases not matched to a gene. In DNA, the CDR3 is TGCAGTGCTAGAGGAGAGACAGGGGGAGACACTGAAGCTTTCTTT. Protein product: CSARGETGGDTEAFF.